The rows below give T cell receptor beta chains drawn from one sample of a study of shared clonotypes between healthy human individuals. Data came from immunoSEQ multiplex PCR; TCRdb stores just in-frame clones and leaves some out. The sample carries millions of clones, over 90% recorded once. Sequencing was done on a sample of naive CD4+ T cells from PBMCs. The source of these receptors is a young man in good health. Some clones in this sample may be carry-over from other donors' samples. The CDR3 runs from the conserved cysteine through the conserved F or W. Rows may omit the clone size; those that give it use once, few, many or a size class.

clone_size	v_call	j_call	cdr3_aa
NA	TRBV10-3	TRBJ2-7	CAISEPYREQYF
NA	TRBV29-1	TRBJ2-1	CSVEEGSGEGDEQFF
NA	TRBV28	TRBJ2-2	CASSTNSIGTGELFF
once	TRBV19	TRBJ1-1	CASGNDRVNTEAFF
NA	TRBV4-3	TRBJ2-4	CASSQDYGTVAKLAKNIQYF
NA	TRBV7-2	TRBJ1-1	CASSLVGRAAFF
NA	TRBV11-3	TRBJ2-3	CASSLGGLTDTQYF
NA	TRBV2	TRBJ2-3	CASSSGVADTQYF
once	TRBV20-1	TRBJ2-3	CSAKRGDTQYF
NA	TRBV5-1	TRBJ2-1	CASSVAGTGQGNEQFF